Below, 10 T cell receptor beta chains from the same sample are listed, as sequenced in a study of post-analysis software for immune sequencing data. Points from the study as a whole: Roughly five TRBV segments appeared more often in patients than in controls, and TRBV5-6, TRBV5-1 and TRBV20-1 were among these.

These TCRs are of unknown antigen specificity. cDNA libraries for TCR beta contained unique molecular identifiers. TCRdb fed the PCR reads into MiXCR, producing one record per CDR3 protein. The sample has hundreds of thousands of distinct CDR3 sequences; about 27% are singletons. The sequencing input was blood. The receptor set was obtained from a girl aged 5 to 17 with multiple sclerosis.

This clonotype was seen more than once but under ten times. The V and J genes are TRBV10-3 and TRBJ2-3; weak D call: TRBD1 (6 bases). V was cut by 4 bases and J by 6 bases, with 20 bases left in between. The CDR3 has 16 amino acids. CDR1 is ENHRY, CDR2 SYGVKD, per germline. CDR3: CAISGPGKGDKDTQYF. For the CDR3, the DNA is TGTGCCATCAGTGGGCCGGGGAAAGGGGACAAGGATACGCAGTATTTT.

V gene TRBV7-2 combines with J gene TRBJ2-1; D is unresolved. With the DNA end fitting TRBJ2-7 better, the J assignment may be wrong. CDR1 SGHTA and CDR2 FQGNSA come from the germline V gene. This CDR3 contains 18 residues. CDR3 coding DNA: TGTGCCAGCAGCTTAGTGACGGGCTACCGAAGCTCCTACAATGAGCAGTACTTC. Its translation is CASSLVTGYRSSYNEQYF.

The chain is built from TRBV20-1 and TRBJ2-5, with D tentatively TRBD2 (6 bases). The CDR3 has 11 residues. Germline values: CDR1 DFQATT, CDR2 SNEGSKA (reference sequence). V dropped 3 bases and J dropped 11 bases, with 13 bases sitting between them. The CDR3 region is CSASRELGQYF. CDR3 nucleotide sequence: TGCAGTGCTAGCCGGGAGCTGGGGCAGTACTTC.

This chain links TRBV29-1 with TRBJ2-3, with D possibly called TRBD1 or TRBD2 (5 bases each). There are 15 residues in the CDR3. Germline V lookup: CDR1 SQVTM, CDR2 ANQGSEA. The V end was cut by 6 bases, the J end by 1 base, with 17 bases between. The CDR3 sequence: CSVPGTPRGTDTQYF. DNA for the CDR3: TGCAGCGTCCCGGGGACCCCGAGAGGCACAGATACGCAGTATTTT.

J is TRBJ2-3 and V is TRBV11-2; 9 bases fit TRBD1. After removal of 5 bases from V and 1 base from J, the junction contained 4 bases not matched to a gene. CDR1 and CDR2 from the germline V gene are SGHAT and FQNNGV. CDR3 size: 15 residues. The CDR3 spells CASSHRGQGTDTQYF. CDR3 nucleotide sequence: TGTGCCAGCAGCCACAGGGGGCAAGGCACAGATACGCAGTATTTT.

Only a few counts were recorded for this clonotype. Here the CDR3 DNA reads TGTGCCAGCAGCCATACCCCCGGTTGGGAGACCCAGTACTTC. This encodes CASSHTPGWETQYF. This chain links TRBV3-1 with TRBJ2-5; D call uncertain. This CDR3 spans 14 amino acids. The V end lost 3 bases, the J end lost 5 bases, and 13 bases lay between the germline ends. Germline V gene sequence: CDR1 LGHDT, CDR2 YNNKEL (reference sequence).

This clonotype was recorded a few times. The chain has TRBV20-1 and TRBJ2-5, with 11 bases aligning to TRBD2. Trimming took 5 bases from V and 3 from J; bases not matched to a gene: 2. Germline V gene sequence: CDR1 DFQATT, CDR2 SNEGSKA (reference sequence). CDR3 length: 13 amino acids. CDR3 DNA sequence: TGCAGTGCTCCTAGCGGGGGGAAAGAGACCCAGTACTTC. Translating it yields CSAPSGGKETQYF.

This clonotype came up a few times. This chain connects TRBV7-2 to TRBJ2-1; 7 positions match TRBD2. Germline trimming cut 5 bases from V and 7 bases from J; bases unmatched to any gene: 5. CDR3 length equals 13 residues. Per the germline V gene, CDR1 is SGHTA and CDR2 is FQGNSA. The CDR3 nucleotides are TGTGCCAGCAGCACGGGGGGAGGGAATGAGCAGTTCTTC. It codes for CASSTGGGNEQFF. Full variable domain (outside the CDR3, taken from reference TRBV7-2 and TRBJ2-1): GAGVSQSPSNKVTEKGKDVELRCDPISGHTALYWYRQSLGQGLEFLIYFQGNSAPDKSGLPSDRFSAERTGGSVSTLTIQRTQQEDSAVYLCASSTGGGNEQFFGPGTRLTVL.

The chain joins TRBV4-3 to TRBJ2-5; the D gene could be TRBD1 or TRBD2 (5 bases each). Trimming removed 0 bases at V and 4 bases at J, with 9 bases between. The CDR3 extends over 14 amino acids. In germline, CDR1 is LGHNA, CDR2 YSLEER. In DNA form, the CDR3 reads TGCGCCAGCAGCCAAGATCGGGACCGAGAGACCCAGTACTTC. This translates into CASSQDRDRETQYF.

Here the CDR3 DNA reads TGCAGCGTGGGGCAGTCGGGGGGAGGGACTGAAGCTTTCTTT. It yields the protein CSVGQSGGGTEAFF. The chain recombines TRBV29-1 with TRBJ1-1; a possible D gene is TRBD1 (5 bases). The V and J ends lost 6 bases and 5 bases respectively, with 19 bases between them. The CDR3 sequence is 14 residues long. Per germline, CDR1 SQVTM and CDR2 ANQGSEA.